This is a list of T cell receptor beta chains from one sample in a study of blood T cell repertoires in COVID-19. Method: immunoSEQ multiplex PCR; TCRdb's copy keeps in-frame clones and lacks some. This table has 75,000 to 100,000 clones, 81% appearing once. The specimen sequenced was peripheral blood. The receptors originated from a man in his sixties with acute or convalescent COVID-19. Each CDR3 is given with its conserved first and last residue. Fields, in order: V gene, J gene, clone size, D gene, CDR3 DNA, CDR3 protein. A D gene is named only where the DNA matches it firmly. Rows give clone size only sometimes, using once, few, many, or a class for an expanded clone.

TRBV7-7	TRBJ2-3	NA	TRBD1	TGTGCTAGCAGCTTAGGGGGCCGAACCACAGATACGCAGTATTTT	CASSLGGRTTDTQYF
TRBV5-1	TRBJ2-7	few	NA	TGCGCCAGCAGCACAGGATGGGAACCGAACGAGCAGTACTTC	CASSTGWEPNEQYF
TRBV23-1	TRBJ1-2	NA	NA	TGCGCCAGCATCAAAGACATTAAATCCTATGGCTACACCTTC	CASIKDIKSYGYTF
TRBV27	TRBJ1-1	NA	TRBD1	TGTGCCAGCAGAAACCAGGCAGGGACAGCAAATAGTGAAGCTTTCTTT	CASRNQAGTANSEAFF
TRBV2	TRBJ1-2	NA	TRBD1	TGTGCCAGCAGTTACGGGACAGGGTCGAACTATGGCTACACCTTC	CASSYGTGSNYGYTF
TRBV30	TRBJ1-1	NA	TRBD1	TGTGCCTGGAGTGTACCGGGACAGTACACTGAAGCTTTCTTT	CAWSVPGQYTEAFF
TRBV5-1	TRBJ1-1	NA	NA	TGCGCCAGCAGCTTGGCCCAGGCAAGTAACACTGAAGCTTTCTTT	CASSLAQASNTEAFF
TRBV5-4	TRBJ2-2	once	TRBD2	TGTGCCAGCAGGCAAGACTTAGCGGGGGGGAACACCGGGGAGCTGTTTTTT	CASRQDLAGGNTGELFF
TRBV6-4	TRBJ1-6	NA	NA	TGTGCCAGCAGTGGAGGGCCCTGGTCAGGGGATAATTCACCCCTCCACTTT	CASSGGPWSGDNSPLHF
TRBV7-2	TRBJ2-3	NA	NA	TGTGCCAGCAGCACCCAGGGGCTGGGGAGCACAGATACGCAGTATTTT	CASSTQGLGSTDTQYF
TRBV11-3	TRBJ2-1	NA	TRBD2	TGTGCCAGCAGCTCCTTAGCGGGGGATTACAATGAGCAGTTCTTC	CASSSLAGDYNEQFF
TRBV27	TRBJ2-5	NA	TRBD2	TGTGCCAGCAGAACGACTAGCGGACAAGAGACCCAGTACTTC	CASRTTSGQETQYF
TRBV28	TRBJ2-3	NA	TRBD2	TGTGCCAGCAGTCACCCGGGAGGGGCGGCAGATACGCAGTATTTT	CASSHPGGAADTQYF
TRBV21-1	TRBJ2-7	NA	NA	TGTGCCAGCAGCAAAGATACGGGTCGCGAGCAGTACTTC	CASSKDTGREQYF
TRBV18	TRBJ1-3	few	NA	TGTGCCAGCTCAATAACGCCTAGCACAGACCCTGGAAACACCATATATTTT	CASSITPSTDPGNTIYF
TRBV9	TRBJ1-1	few	NA	TGTGCCAGCAGCGTAGCAGGGGCGGGTGAAGCTTTCTTT	CASSVAGAGEAFF
TRBV9	TRBJ1-5	once	TRBD1	TGTGCCAGCAGCGACGGGACAGCCAGGGAGCCCCAGCATTTT	CASSDGTAREPQHF
TRBV19	TRBJ1-2	once	TRBD1	TGTGCCAGTAGCAGGGACAGTCCCTATGGCTACACCTTC	CASSRDSPYGYTF
TRBV5-4	TRBJ2-1	once	TRBD2	TGTGCCAGCAGCCTACCCGGACTAGCGGCACAAGGGGGGCAGTTCTTC	CASSLPGLAAQGGQFF
TRBV15	TRBJ2-2	few	NA	TGTGCCACCAGGACTAGAACCAGGGCGGGGAACACCGGGGAGCTGTTTTTT	CATRTRTRAGNTGELFF
TRBV24-1	TRBJ1-1	few	TRBD1	TGTGCCACCAGCAAGACAGGGGCTGGAACTACTGAAGCTTTCTTT	CATSKTGAGTTEAFF
TRBV24-1	TRBJ2-2	NA	NA	TGTGCCACCAGGGCCCGTGAGGGCGAGAACACCGGGGAGCTGTTTTTT	CATRAREGENTGELFF
TRBV7-2	TRBJ2-7	NA	NA	TGTGCCAGCAGCTTAGGAAACCCCGTAGCTAATCCTGGCTACGAGCAGTACTTC	CASSLGNPVANPGYEQYF
TRBV9	TRBJ2-2	NA	TRBD2	TGTGCCAGCAGCGCCGGACTAGCGGGAGGGCAAGGGGAGCTGTTTTTT	CASSAGLAGGQGELFF
TRBV27	TRBJ2-7	NA	TRBD1	TGTGCCAGCAGTTTGGAAAACAGGGGGCATAGCGAGCAGTACTTC	CASSLENRGHSEQYF
TRBV5-4	TRBJ2-3	NA	TRBD2	TGTGCCAGCAGCTTGCGACTAGCGGGAAGCACAGATACGCAGTATTTT	CASSLRLAGSTDTQYF